These 13 T cell receptor beta chains came from one sample sequenced in a study of CD8 T cells in Susac syndrome. An input of roughly 0.45 to 1 ug of RNA was subjected to reverse transcription using random hexamers. TCRdb reanalysed the immunoSEQ multiplex PCR reads using MiXCR and keeps one entry per CDR3 protein. Of approximately 210,000 distinct CDR3 sequences listed, approximately 94% are singletons. What was sequenced was CD4+ T cells from PBMCs. These receptors all come from a human donor with Susac syndrome.

The chain combines TRBV12-3 or TRBV12-4 with TRBJ1-2; D is ambiguous. CDR3 size: 15 residues. V dropped 0 bases and J dropped 7 bases, with 15 bases sitting between them. CDR3 sequence (DNA): TGTGCCAGCAGTTTAGCGGTGGAAGGAATCCCTGGCTACACCTTC. This sequence encodes CASSLAVEGIPGYTF.

The chain recombines TRBV13 with TRBJ1-2; 8 bases are shared with TRBD1. V lost 5 bases and J lost 6; bases outside the gene matches: 11. The germline V gene has CDR1 PRHDT and CDR2 FYEKMQ (reference sequence). The length of the CDR3 is 15 residues. CDR3 sequence (DNA): TGTGCCAGCAGCCTCACAGGGGGAAACAAAGATGGCTACACCTTC. Translated, it gives CASSLTGGNKDGYTF.

The V and J genes are TRBV7-2 and TRBJ1-5, with D perhaps matching TRBD1 (5 bases). CDR1 is SGHTA, CDR2 FQGNSA, per germline. V was pared by 5 bases and J by 0 bases, with 17 bases between. CDR3 size: 17 residues. CDR3 nucleotides: TGTGCCAGCAGCCCCGACAGAGGGATGTATAGCAATCAGCCCCAGCATTTT. Translated, it gives CASSPDRGMYSNQPQHF.

The V and J genes are TRBV5-4 and TRBJ1-2; D possibly corresponds to TRBD1 (5 bases). Trimming pared 0 bases from V and 5 bases from J, leaving 8 bases between. CDR1 SGHNT and CDR2 YYREEE come from the germline V gene (reference sequence). The CDR3 runs to 13 residues. The CDR3 DNA is TGTGCCAGCAGCTTGGCACAGGATTATGGCTACACCTTC. This encodes CASSLAQDYGYTF.

The rearrangement links TRBV4-3 to TRBJ2-2; possible D gene TRBD1, 6 bases. V dropped 2 bases and J dropped 6 bases, with 13 bases sitting between them. Germline CDR1 LGHNA, CDR2 YSLEER. The CDR3 covers 15 residues. The CDR3, as DNA: TGCGCCAGCAGCCAATATTACAGGGAAGCCGGGGAGCTGTTTTTT. It is translated as CASSQYYREAGELFF.

V is TRBV20-1 and J is TRBJ2-5; D call uncertain. The CDR3 has 13 residues. V lost 1 base and J 4 bases, leaving 10 bases between the germline ends. The germline CDR1 and CDR2 sequences are DFQATT and SNEGSKA (reference sequence). The CDR3 region has the DNA TGCAGTGCTAGAGGAAATGGATTAGAGACCCAGTACTTC. It yields the protein CSARGNGLETQYF.

The V gene is TRBV3-1, the J gene TRBJ2-1; D is perhaps TRBD1 or TRBD2 (5 bases each). CDR3 length: 15 amino acids. Germline CDR1 LGHDT, CDR2 YNNKEL (reference sequence). V shed 0 bases and J shed 6 bases, with 12 bases lying between them. CDR3 amino acids: CASSQDWSGSNEQFF. CDR3 sequence (DNA): TGTGCCAGCAGCCAAGATTGGTCAGGGAGCAATGAGCAGTTCTTC.

The chain carries TRBV11-2 and TRBJ1-6; weak D call: TRBD1 (5 bases). CDR1 is SGHAT and CDR2 is FQNNGV in the germline V gene. V lost 8 bases and J 7 bases, leaving 12 bases between the germline ends. The CDR3 covers 13 residues. For the CDR3, the DNA is TGTGCCAGCTCCGACAGCCCAAATTCACCCCTCCACTTT. Its translation is CASSDSPNSPLHF.

V and J are TRBV4-3 and TRBJ2-3; D possibly corresponds to TRBD2 (6 bases). The V and J ends lost 5 bases and 6 bases respectively, with 18 bases between them. The length of the CDR3 is 15 residues. CDR1 and CDR2 (germline): LGHNA, YSLEER. The CDR3 bases are TGCGCCAGCAGCGGAGGGGTAAGCACAGAGGATACGCAGTATTTT. Encoded protein: CASSGGVSTEDTQYF.

V usage is TRBV20-1 and J usage is TRBJ2-3, with 8 bases fitting TRBD2. V lost 5 bases to trimming and J lost 3 bases; unmatched junction nucleotides: 10. The V gene's germline CDR1 is DFQATT and CDR2 SNEGSKA (reference sequence). The CDR3 extends over 15 amino acids. CDR3 protein: CSAERSGGVTDTQYF. Here the CDR3 DNA reads TGCAGTGCTGAGCGAAGCGGGGGCGTGACAGATACGCAGTATTTT.

This chain connects TRBV25-1 to TRBJ1-1; D remains ambiguous. Germline V gene lookup returns CDR1 MGHDK and CDR2 SYGVNS. The CDR3 runs to 14 residues. The V end was cut by 6 bases, the J end by 2 bases, with 13 bases between. CDR3 protein: CASRVRGANTEAFF. CDR3 DNA sequence: TGTGCCAGCAGGGTGCGCGGAGCAAACACTGAAGCTTTCTTT.

This clonotype was detected only a few times. This sequence joins TRBV29-1 and TRBJ2-7; D gene uncertain. The ends were cut back, 1 base at V and 7 bases at J, with 8 bases in the middle. The CDR3 runs to 11 residues. Germline CDR1 is SQVTM and CDR2 is ANQGSEA. CDR3 sequence: CSVEGADEQYF. The CDR3 DNA sequence: TGCAGCGTTGAAGGGGCAGATGAGCAGTACTTC.

The chain uses TRBV19 and TRBJ1-1; TRBD1 is a possible D gene (6 bases). The CDR3 extends over 13 amino acids. Trimming removed 9 bases at V and 6 bases at J, with 17 bases between. Germline V gene sequence: CDR1 LNHDA, CDR2 SQIVND (reference sequence). The CDR3 loop reads CASGPTGLPEAFF. CDR3 DNA sequence: TGTGCCAGCGGGCCTACAGGGTTACCTGAAGCTTTCTTT.